This T cell receptor (beta chain) was recovered during a study of sequential checkpoint blockade in melanoma. The overall study: Randomization was 1:1 between first-line nivolumab→ipilimumab and ipilimumab→nivolumab. Under 95 pretreatment tumor DNA samples were TCRβ immunosequenced. Study-wide points: For nivolumab-first patients, baseline tumor clonality was associated with response. Clinical benefit was about 30 times likelier when tumor T-cell fraction and clonality increased.

The junction had 5 bases not matched to a gene; V was cut back by 6 bases and J by 6 bases. Germline values: CDR1 MDHEN, CDR2 SYDVKM. This CDR3 is built from 13 residues. Treatment meaning: randomized to nivolumab then ipilimumab (arm A) or the reverse (arm B). The assay was immunoSEQ multiplex PCR, and TCRdb's table has in-frame clones only and misses some. Of about 4,900 clones in the sample, 30% to 35% were seen once. With regard to this clone: What it binds is unknown.

V gene TRBV28 combines with J gene TRBJ2-7; 10 positions match TRBD1. The specimen was tumor tissue (inferred from file names), collected from a patient given nivolumab and ipilimumab in sequence. This clonotype was obtained from a human donor with melanoma. The CDR3 DNA follows: TGTGCCAGCAGGAGCCGGGACAGGGGCGAGCAGTACTTC. It codes for CASRSRDRGEQYF.